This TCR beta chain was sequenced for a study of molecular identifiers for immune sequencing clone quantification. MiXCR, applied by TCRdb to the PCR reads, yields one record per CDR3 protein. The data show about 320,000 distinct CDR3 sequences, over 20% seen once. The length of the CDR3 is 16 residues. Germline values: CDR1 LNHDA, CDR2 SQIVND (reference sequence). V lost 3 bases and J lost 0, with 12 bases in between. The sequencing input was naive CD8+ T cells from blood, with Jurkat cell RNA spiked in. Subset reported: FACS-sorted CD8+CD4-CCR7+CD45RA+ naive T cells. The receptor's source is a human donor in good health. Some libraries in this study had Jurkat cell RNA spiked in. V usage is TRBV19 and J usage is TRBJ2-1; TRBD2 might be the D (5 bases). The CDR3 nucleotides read TGTGCCAGTAGTATCAGCGGCAGGACCTCCTACAATGAGCAGTTCTTC. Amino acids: CASSISGRTSYNEQFF.